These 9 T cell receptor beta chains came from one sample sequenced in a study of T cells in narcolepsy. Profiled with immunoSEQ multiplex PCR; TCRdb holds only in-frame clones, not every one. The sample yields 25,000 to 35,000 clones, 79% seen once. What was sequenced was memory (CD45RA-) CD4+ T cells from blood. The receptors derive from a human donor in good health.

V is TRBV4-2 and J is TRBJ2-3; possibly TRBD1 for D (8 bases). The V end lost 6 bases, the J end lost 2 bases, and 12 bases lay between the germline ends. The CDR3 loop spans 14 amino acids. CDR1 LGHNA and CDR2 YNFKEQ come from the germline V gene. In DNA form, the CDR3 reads TGTGCCAGCAGACAGGGGGGGTACACAGATACGCAGTATTTT. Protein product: CASRQGGYTDTQYF.

CDR3 region: CASSLVGAGANSGANVLTF. For the CDR3, the DNA is TGTGCCAGCAGCTTGGTGGGGGCAGGGGCAAACTCTGGGGCCAACGTCCTGACTTTC. The rearrangement links TRBV5-6 to TRBJ2-6, with D tentatively TRBD1 (6 bases). Per the germline V gene, CDR1 is SGHDT and CDR2 is YYEEEE. The CDR3 loop spans 19 amino acids. V lost 0 bases and J 0 bases, leaving 16 bases between the germline ends.

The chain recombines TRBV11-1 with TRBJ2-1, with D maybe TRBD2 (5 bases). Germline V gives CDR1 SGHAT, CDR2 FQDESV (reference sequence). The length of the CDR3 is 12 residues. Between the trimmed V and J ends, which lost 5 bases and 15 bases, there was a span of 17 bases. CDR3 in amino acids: CASSDRGPSRFF. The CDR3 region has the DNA TGTGCCAGCAGCGACCGCGGGCCCAGCAGGTTCTTC.

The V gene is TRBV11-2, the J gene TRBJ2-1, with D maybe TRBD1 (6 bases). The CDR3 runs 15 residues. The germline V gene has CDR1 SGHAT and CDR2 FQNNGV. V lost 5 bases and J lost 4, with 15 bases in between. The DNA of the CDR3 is TGTGCCAGCAGCCCGGTTCGACAGGTGTACAATGAGCAGTTCTTC. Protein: CASSPVRQVYNEQFF.

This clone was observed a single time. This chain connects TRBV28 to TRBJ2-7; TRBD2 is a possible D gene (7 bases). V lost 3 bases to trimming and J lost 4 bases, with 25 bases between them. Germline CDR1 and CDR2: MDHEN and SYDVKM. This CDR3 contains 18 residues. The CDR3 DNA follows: TGTGCCAGCAGTTTTAGGGGGGCGGGCAGCGGGGCTTGGTACGAGCAGTACTTC. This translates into CASSFRGAGSGAWYEQYF.

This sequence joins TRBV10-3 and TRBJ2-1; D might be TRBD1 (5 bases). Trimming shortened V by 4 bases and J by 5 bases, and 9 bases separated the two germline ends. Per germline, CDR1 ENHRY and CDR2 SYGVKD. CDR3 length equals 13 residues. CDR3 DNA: TGTGCCATCAGTGTAGCCAGGGACAATGAGCAGTTCTTC. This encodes CAISVARDNEQFF.

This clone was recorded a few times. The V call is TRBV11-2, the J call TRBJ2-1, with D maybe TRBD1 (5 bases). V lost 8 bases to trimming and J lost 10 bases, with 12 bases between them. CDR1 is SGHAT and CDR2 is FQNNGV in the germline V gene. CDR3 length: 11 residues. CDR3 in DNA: TGTGCCAGCCGCCAAGGGGTCGAGCAGTTCTTC. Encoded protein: CASRQGVEQFF.

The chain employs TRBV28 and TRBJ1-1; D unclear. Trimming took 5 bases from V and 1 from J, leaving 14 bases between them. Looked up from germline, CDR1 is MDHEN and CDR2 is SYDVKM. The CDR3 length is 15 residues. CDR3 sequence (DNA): TGTGCCAGCAGTCCCCTCTGGGGTAGGAACACTGAAGCTTTCTTT. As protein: CASSPLWGRNTEAFF.

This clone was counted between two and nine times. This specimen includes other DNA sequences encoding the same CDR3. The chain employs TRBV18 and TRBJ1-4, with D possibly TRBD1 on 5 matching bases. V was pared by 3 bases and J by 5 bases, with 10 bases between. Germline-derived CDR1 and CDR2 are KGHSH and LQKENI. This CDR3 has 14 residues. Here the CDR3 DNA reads TGTGCCAGCTCACCTGGGACGGGAAATGAAAAACTGTTTTTT. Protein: CASSPGTGNEKLFF.